Below are 15 T cell receptor beta chains sequenced from a single sample in a study of response to subunit inactivated influenza vaccine. TCRdb re-called the RT-PCR reads with MiXCR, one entry per CDR3 protein. The sample includes about 700,000 distinct CDR3 sequences, 11% to 15% of them seen just once. This material consisted of PBMCs from blood, taken around 14 days before vaccination. The receptors come from a man aged 45 to 65 who received an inactivated influenza vaccine.

This clonotype appeared many times. The gene calls are TRBV7-9 and TRBJ1-1; 11 bases fit TRBD1. CDR3 length: 16 residues. V lost 4 bases and J lost 4; bases outside the gene matches: 8. Per germline, CDR1 SEHNR and CDR2 FQNEAQ (reference sequence). In DNA form, the CDR3 reads TGTGCCAGCAGCTCGAACTCTGGGACAGGGGGCACTGAAGCTTTCTTT. It is translated as CASSSNSGTGGTEAFF.

This clonotype was seen a handful of times. The V and J genes are TRBV12-3 or TRBV12-4 and TRBJ2-5; 7 bases match TRBD2. The CDR3 sequence is 16 residues long. V gave up 3 bases and J gave up 1 base; unmatched junction bases: 8. CDR3 protein: CASSFWGGGGQETQYF. As DNA, the CDR3 is TGTGCCAGCAGTTTCTGGGGGGGGGGAGGCCAAGAGACCCAGTACTTC.

The chain joins TRBV15 to TRBJ1-4; tentative D call: TRBD1 (6 bases). The ends were cut back, 4 bases at V and 8 bases at J, with 14 bases in the middle. Germline V CDR1 and CDR2: LNHNV, YYDKDF (reference sequence). The CDR3 has 14 amino acids. CDR3 DNA sequence: TGTGCCACCAGCAAGGGGGGAGGGGCGGAAAAACTGTTTTTT. Translating gives CATSKGGGAEKLFF.

This clonotype was counted only a few times. The chain joins TRBV6-5 to TRBJ1-5; possibly TRBD1 for D (5 bases). Per germline, CDR1 MNHEY and CDR2 SVGAGI. This CDR3 is built from 16 residues. The V end lost 2 bases, the J end lost 6 bases, and 17 bases lay between the germline ends. The CDR3 region has the DNA TGTGCCAGCAGTTACCTTAGCCGGGGGTGGCCTCAGCCCCAGCATTTT. Protein: CASSYLSRGWPQPQHF.

This clonotype was found a few times. The CDR3 loop reads CSASQPQGMNSPLHF. DNA of the CDR3: TGCAGTGCTAGCCAACCACAGGGGATGAATTCACCCCTCCACTTT. This sequence joins TRBV20-1 and TRBJ1-6, with 7 bases matching TRBD1. The CDR3 has 15 amino acids. Germline loops: CDR1 DFQATT, CDR2 SNEGSKA (reference sequence). Trimming cost V 3 bases and J 7 bases; bases outside gene matches: 9.

The V and J genes are TRBV9 and TRBJ2-5, with D tentatively TRBD1 or TRBD2 (5 bases each). V was pared by 0 bases and J by 5 bases, with 17 bases between. The CDR3 spans 16 residues. CDR1 SGDLS and CDR2 YYNGEE come from the germline V gene. The CDR3 sequence is CASSVDGDAFTETQYF. CDR3 coding DNA: TGTGCCAGCAGCGTAGATGGGGACGCATTTACGGAGACCCAGTACTTC.

The rearrangement uses TRBV4-3 and TRBJ2-1; no clear D. Looked up from germline, CDR1 is LGHNA and CDR2 is YSLEER. V lost 3 bases to trimming and J lost 5 bases, with 11 bases between them. The CDR3 has 14 residues. CDR3 nucleotides: TGCGCCAGCAGCCACGCCGGCGACAACAATGAGCAGTTCTTC. This translates into CASSHAGDNNEQFF.

This clonotype was seen only a few times. The chain recombines TRBV6-5 with TRBJ2-1, with 10 bases matching TRBD2. CDR3 length: 17 residues. Germline V gene data show CDR1 as MNHEY and CDR2 as SVGAGI. The ends lost 4 bases at V and 2 bases at J; junction bases unmatched: 8. CDR3 residues: CASSLSLTSGAYNEQFF. The CDR3, as DNA: TGTGCCAGCAGTTTATCCCTTACTAGCGGGGCCTACAATGAGCAGTTCTTC.

This clonotype showed up just a few times. CDR3 residues: CASSYSISTHIPWEQYF. CDR3 coding DNA: TGTGCCAGCAGTTACTCGATCAGTACCCACATACCTTGGGAGCAGTACTTC. V gene TRBV6-2 or TRBV6-3 combines with J gene TRBJ2-7; D is uncertain. Germline-derived CDR1 and CDR2 are MNHEY and SVGEGT. V shed 0 bases and J shed 7 bases, with 22 bases lying between them. This CDR3 has 17 amino acids.

The V and J genes are TRBV20-1 and TRBJ2-5; 10 bases are a match to TRBD2. The CDR3 runs 15 residues. The trim removed 1 base at V and 5 bases at J, leaving 7 bases unmatched. Germline V gene lookup returns CDR1 DFQATT and CDR2 SNEGSKA (reference sequence). CDR3 DNA: TGCAGTGCTAGAGTTAGCGGGGGGCCTGGGGAGACCCAGTACTTC. As protein: CSARVSGGPGETQYF.

Many counts were recorded for this clonotype. This chain joins TRBV6-5 and TRBJ1-2; D is unclear. The V and J ends lost 5 bases and 8 bases respectively, with 15 bases between them. The CDR3 loop spans 13 amino acids. Per germline, CDR1 MNHEY and CDR2 SVGAGI. CDR3 nucleotide sequence: TGTGCCAGCAGTAACGGGGTGGCGGGAGGCTACACCTTC. Protein: CASSNGVAGGYTF.

This chain links TRBV10-1 with TRBJ2-1, with 12 bases matching TRBD2. The V gene end was trimmed by 5 bases and the J gene end by 10 bases; junction bases not matched to a gene: 6. CDR3 size: 14 residues. From germline, CDR1 is WNHNN and CDR2 SYGVQD (reference sequence). The CDR3 sequence is CASSPSGGAREQFF. The CDR3 DNA reads as TGCGCCAGCAGTCCTAGCGGGGGGGCCAGGGAGCAGTTCTTC.

This clonotype was counted between two and nine times. This rearrangement joins TRBV6-2 or TRBV6-3 to TRBJ1-1, with D hard to call. CDR1 MNHEY and CDR2 SVGEGT come from the germline V gene. The CDR3 is 20 amino acids. Trimming cost V 0 bases and J 0 bases, with 23 bases left between them. This chain's CDR3 is CASSYSPREERQLMNTEAFF. CDR3 DNA sequence: TGTGCCAGCAGTTACTCGCCCCGGGAGGAGAGACAACTTATGAACACTGAAGCTTTCTTT.

V is TRBV11-2 and J is TRBJ2-1; 11 positions agree with TRBD2. Unmatched junction bases numbered 3, after V lost 3 bases and J lost 5 bases. The CDR3 length is 15 residues. CDR1 and CDR2 from the germline V gene are SGHAT and FQNNGV. The CDR3 DNA reads as TGTGCCAGCAGCTTGGGACTAGCGGAAAACAATGAGCAGTTCTTC. This sequence encodes CASSLGLAENNEQFF. The full variable domain, its missing parts supplied by reference TRBV11-2 and TRBJ2-1, is EAGVAQSPRYKIIEKRQSVAFWCNPISGHATLYWYQQILGQGPKLLIQFQNNGVVDDSQLPKDRFSAERLKGVDSTLKIQPAKLEDSAVYLCASSLGLAENNEQFFGPGTRLTVL.

This clonotype was seen only a few times. The chain combines TRBV11-2 with TRBJ1-3; no definite D call. The CDR3 covers 14 residues. Between the trimmed V and J ends, which lost 0 bases and 13 bases, there was a span of 16 bases. Per germline, CDR1 SGHAT and CDR2 FQNNGV. CDR3 residues: CASSLDGMRLTIYF. The DNA of the CDR3 is TGTGCCAGCAGCTTAGACGGGATGCGCCTTACGATATATTTT. The full variable domain, its missing parts supplied by reference TRBV11-2 and TRBJ1-3, is EAGVAQSPRYKIIEKRQSVAFWCNPISGHATLYWYQQILGQGPKLLIQFQNNGVVDDSQLPKDRFSAERLKGVDSTLKIQPAKLEDSAVYLCASSLDGMRLTIYFGEGSWLTVV.